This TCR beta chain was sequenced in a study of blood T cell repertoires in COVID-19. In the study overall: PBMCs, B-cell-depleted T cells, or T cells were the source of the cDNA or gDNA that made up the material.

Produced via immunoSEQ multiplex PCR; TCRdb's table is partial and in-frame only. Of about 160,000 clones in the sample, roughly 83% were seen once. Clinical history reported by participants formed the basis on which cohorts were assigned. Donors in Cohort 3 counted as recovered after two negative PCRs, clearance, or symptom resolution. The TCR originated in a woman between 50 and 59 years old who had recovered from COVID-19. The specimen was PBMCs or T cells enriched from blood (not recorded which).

The CDR3 is CASSQGGGNKAFF. As DNA, the CDR3 is TGTGCCAGCAGTCAGGGAGGCGGTAATAAAGCTTTCTTT. The gene calls are TRBV12-3 or TRBV12-4 and TRBJ1-1, with a tentative D call TRBD1 (5 bases). Trimming took off 5 bases at V and 9 bases at J, with 16 bases between the two ends. CDR3 length equals 13 residues.